This passage covers 15 T cell receptor beta chains from one sample sequenced in a study of early T cells in non-severe SARS-CoV-2 infection. TCRdb re-derived calls from the 5' RACE reads in MiXCR, one entry per CDR3 protein. The table has about 98,000 distinct CDR3 sequences, roughly an eighth seen once. The material sequenced was whole blood. These receptors all stem from an adult who was a healthcare worker with PCR-confirmed SARS-CoV-2 infection or an uninfected control (not recorded which).

This clonotype was detected only a few times. The DNA of the CDR3 is TGTGCCAGCAGCCTACCTCGGGACAGGGGGAACACCGGGGAGCTGTTTTTT. Its translation is CASSLPRDRGNTGELFF. The J gene is TRBJ2-2, the V gene TRBV7-9; 10 nucleotides match TRBD1. This CDR3 is built from 17 residues. V lost 5 bases to trimming and J lost 1 base; unmatched junction nucleotides: 7. The V gene's germline CDR1 is SEHNR and CDR2 FQNEAQ (reference sequence).

The chain links TRBV3-1 to TRBJ2-7; D gene unclear. The germline V and J ends were trimmed by 4 bases and 1 base, with 11 bases remaining between them. The CDR3 has 14 amino acids. Germline V gene lookup returns CDR1 LGHDT and CDR2 YNNKEL (reference sequence). The DNA of the CDR3 is TGTGCCAGCAGCCCCCGATATCAGTCCTACGAGCAGTACTTC. This gives the protein CASSPRYQSYEQYF.

J is TRBJ1-4 and V is TRBV6-5; D is unclear. The CDR3 is 14 residues long. Germline V gene data show CDR1 as MNHEY and CDR2 as SVGAGI. Trimming cost V 6 bases and J 0 bases, with 8 bases left between them. CDR3 nucleotide sequence: TGTGCCAGCAGCATCTCTGCAACTAATGAAAAACTGTTTTTT. As protein: CASSISATNEKLFF.

The chain combines TRBV13 with TRBJ2-7, with D possibly being TRBD1 (5 bases). The CDR3 has 14 amino acids. Trimming stripped 3 bases from V and 4 bases from J, with 13 bases between. Germline-derived CDR1 and CDR2 are PRHDT and FYEKMQ (reference sequence). This chain's CDR3 is CASSFVDMSYEQYF. The CDR3 DNA reads as TGTGCCAGCAGCTTTGTGGACATGAGTTACGAGCAGTACTTC.

The V call is TRBV7-8, the J call TRBJ1-1; no firm D call. Germline V gene sequence: CDR1 SGHVS, CDR2 FQNEAQ. The V gene lost 5 bases and the J gene lost 1 base, with 17 bases spanning the gap. The CDR3 has 16 amino acids. Written as DNA, the CDR3 is TGTGCCAGCAGCCAAAAGAGGCCTATGGAGAACACTGAAGCTTTCTTT. Translation gives CASSQKRPMENTEAFF.

This clonotype has just a few counts. The V gene is TRBV20-1, the J gene TRBJ2-7; no reliable D call. The CDR3 covers 15 residues. The germline CDR1 and CDR2 sequences are DFQATT and SNEGSKA (reference sequence). V lost 0 bases, J lost 1 base, and 13 bases lay in between. CDR3 sequence (DNA): TGCAGTGCTAGAGATCTGGCAGCCAGGTCCTACGAGCAGTACTTC. This codes for CSARDLAARSYEQYF.

The chain joins TRBV12-3 or TRBV12-4 to TRBJ1-6; D is possibly TRBD1 (5 bases). The CDR3 contains 15 residues. V dropped 3 bases and J dropped 10 bases, with 16 bases sitting between them. CDR3: CASSLEVQGRSPLHF. The CDR3 DNA reads TGTGCCAGCAGTTTGGAAGTCCAGGGCCGATCACCCCTCCACTTT.

J is TRBJ1-3 and V is TRBV10-1; D not resolved. The CDR3 length is 13 residues. Between the trimmed V and J ends, which lost 0 bases and 4 bases, there was a span of 4 bases. Germline assignment: CDR1 WNHNN and CDR2 SYGVQD (reference sequence). CDR3 nucleotides: TGCGCCAGCAGTGAGTCCTCCGGAAACACCATATATTTT. Protein: CASSESSGNTIYF.

V is TRBV28 and J is TRBJ1-5, with D perhaps matching TRBD1 (5 bases). This CDR3 spans 13 amino acids. V gave up 5 bases and J gave up 7 bases, with 12 bases separating them. The germline gives CDR1 MDHEN, CDR2 SYDVKM. This CDR3 reads CASSTSGHQPQHF. In DNA, the CDR3 is TGTGCCAGCAGTACCTCAGGGCACCAGCCCCAGCATTTT.

This clonotype was seen a handful of times. The V call is TRBV7-3, the J call TRBJ2-1, with 7 positions matching TRBD2. V lost 5 bases, J lost 9 bases, and 7 bases stayed unmatched. From germline, CDR1 is SGHTA and CDR2 FQGTGA. The CDR3 is made up of 13 amino acids. This chain's CDR3 is CASSHEKRGEQFF. The CDR3 bases are TGTGCCAGCAGCCATGAAAAGCGGGGTGAGCAGTTCTTC.

This clonotype has only a few counts. The chain links TRBV10-3 to TRBJ1-1, with 12 bases matching TRBD1. Germline CDR1 is ENHRY and CDR2 is SYGVKD. The CDR3 contains 15 residues. The CDR3, as DNA: TGTGGATCAACGTCCCGGGACAGGGGGCGGGCTGAAGCTTTCTTT. It specifies CGSTSRDRGRAEAFF.

This clonotype was seen at least ten times. V gene TRBV20-1 combines with J gene TRBJ2-5; D is undetermined. Germline values: CDR1 DFQATT, CDR2 SNEGSKA (reference sequence). The CDR3 runs to 11 residues. Trimming left V 2 bases short and J 2 bases short, with 3 bases between. CDR3: CSARTQETQYF. The CDR3 region has the DNA TGCAGTGCTAGAACACAAGAGACCCAGTACTTC.

There are a few counts of this clonotype. J is TRBJ2-1 and V is TRBV6-1, with TRBD2 matching 12 bases. CDR1 and CDR2 from the germline V gene are MNHNS and SASEGT. There are 12 residues in the CDR3. Losses at the gene ends were 10 bases for V and 10 bases for J; bases not matched to a gene: 5. The CDR3 nucleotides are TGTGCCATCACCCTAGCGGGAGGGGAGCAGTTCTTC. It yields the protein CAITLAGGEQFF.

The J gene is TRBJ2-2, the V gene TRBV15, with 10 bases aligning to TRBD2. The CDR3 has 14 amino acids. The J segment lost 1 base and the V segment lost 8 bases, leaving 1 base of the junction unmatched. CDR1 is LNHNV and CDR2 is YYDKDF in the germline V gene (reference sequence). The CDR3 nucleotides read TGTGCCACCCGGACTAGCGGGAACACCGGGGAGCTGTTTTTT. Translating gives CATRTSGNTGELFF.

A few counts support this clonotype. The V gene is TRBV4-1, the J gene TRBJ1-1; D perhaps matches TRBD1 (5 bases). The length of the CDR3 is 14 residues. V lost 0 bases to trimming and J lost 3 bases, with 8 bases between them. Germline V CDR1 and CDR2: MGHRA, YSYEKL. CDR3 DNA: TGCGCCAGCAGCCAAGATAAACAGGACACTGAAGCTTTCTTT. It is translated as CASSQDKQDTEAFF.